Listed below are T cell receptor beta chains from one sample, sequenced in a study of CD8 T cells in ankylosing spondylitis. TCRdb re-called the 5' RACE reads through MiXCR, storing one row per CDR3 protein. The profile shows some 350,000 distinct CDR3 sequences, 14% to 15% of them singletons. Source material: blood, either unsorted or a sorted T cell fraction (not recorded which). The receptor source for this set is a male donor with ankylosing spondylitis or in good health (not recorded which). CDR3s include the opening cysteine and the closing phenylalanine or tryptophan. Fields, in order: CDR3 DNA, CDR3 protein, clone size, D gene, CDR3 length, J gene, V gene. The D gene is left open where the match is weak. Expanded clones get a size class; other rows say once, few or many, or leave the size out.

DNA: TGTGCCAGCAGTTATGGGCAGGTACCTAGCACAGATACGCAGTATTTT; CDR3: CASSYGQVPSTDTQYF; size: once; D: .; length: 16; J: TRBJ2-3; V: TRBV6-5
DNA: TGCAGTGCTAGAGATTGGACTACCGGCACAGATACGCAGTATTTT; CDR3: CSARDWTTGTDTQYF; size: .; D: .; length: 15; J: TRBJ2-3; V: TRBV20-1
DNA: TGCAGTGCTAGTAGACAGGGAAGGGGCTACACCTTC; CDR3: CSASRQGRGYTF; size: few; D: TRBD1; length: 12; J: TRBJ1-2; V: TRBV20-1
DNA: TGTGCCAGCAGCGTAGTAAGCGGGAGGGCCTACAATGAGCAGTTCTTC; CDR3: CASSVVSGRAYNEQFF; size: .; D: TRBD2; length: 16; J: TRBJ2-1; V: TRBV9
DNA: TGCAGCTGGACTAGCGGGAACGCAGATACGCAGTATTTT; CDR3: CSWTSGNADTQYF; size: few; D: TRBD2; length: 13; J: TRBJ2-3; V: TRBV29-1
DNA: TGTGCCAGCAGACGTCGTGGGGAGGATGGCTACACCTTC; CDR3: CASRRRGEDGYTF; size: .; D: .; length: 13; J: TRBJ1-2; V: TRBV12-3/TRBV12-4
DNA: TGCAGCATGTGGGGGGCTCCGGGCAGGGTGGCTCGAGAGACCCAGTACTTC; CDR3: CSMWGAPGRVARETQYF; size: few; D: .; length: 17; J: TRBJ2-5; V: TRBV29-1
DNA: TGTGCCAGCAGCCAGGTCCAGGGCCGAGGTACGCAGTATTTT; CDR3: CASSQVQGRGTQYF; size: few; D: .; length: 14; J: TRBJ2-3; V: TRBV11-2
DNA: TGTGCCAGCAGCCAAGATATCACAGTGAGTCAGCCCCAGCATTTT; CDR3: CASSQDITVSQPQHF; size: few; D: .; length: 15; J: TRBJ1-5; V: TRBV3-1
DNA: TGCGCCAGCAGCACCGTAGCGGGAGGGCCCTACGAGCAGTACTTC; CDR3: CASSTVAGGPYEQYF; size: many; D: TRBD2; length: 15; J: TRBJ2-7; V: TRBV5-1
DNA: TGTGCCAGCAGCCAAGACCTAGACATGAACTATGGCTACACCTTC; CDR3: CASSQDLDMNYGYTF; size: .; D: .; length: 15; J: TRBJ1-2; V: TRBV14
DNA: TGTGCCAGCAGTCCGGTCCAGGGAACGGGGGAGCAGTACTTC; CDR3: CASSPVQGTGEQYF; size: .; D: .; length: 14; J: TRBJ2-7; V: TRBV6-1
DNA: TGCAGCGTTGAGGGGGGCAGGGATGAGCAGTTCTTC; CDR3: CSVEGGRDEQFF; size: .; D: .; length: 12; J: TRBJ2-1; V: TRBV29-1
DNA: TGTGCCAGCAGCTTGGGCGGGGTCAATAGTGAAAAACTGTTTTTT; CDR3: CASSLGGVNSEKLFF; size: few; D: .; length: 15; J: TRBJ1-4; V: TRBV5-5
DNA: TGCAGTGCTAGCCAGAGAGGGGCGGACAATCAGCCCCAGCATTTT; CDR3: CSASQRGADNQPQHF; size: .; D: .; length: 15; J: TRBJ1-5; V: TRBV20-1
DNA: TGTGCCAGCTCACCGGCCTCCTACGAGCAGTACTTC; CDR3: CASSPASYEQYF; size: few; D: .; length: 12; J: TRBJ2-7; V: TRBV18
DNA: TGTGCCAGCAGTTTAGATACCCGACTAGCGGGGGGCGGAGATACGCAGTATTTT; CDR3: CASSLDTRLAGGGDTQYF; size: few; D: TRBD2; length: 18; J: TRBJ2-3; V: TRBV12-3/TRBV12-4
DNA: TGTGCCAGCAGCCCCACCCGGACAGGGCCCGGGGAGCTGTTTTTT; CDR3: CASSPTRTGPGELFF; size: few; D: TRBD1; length: 15; J: TRBJ2-2; V: TRBV11-3
DNA: TGCAGCGTTGATTCCGGGACAGGGGTAGGCTACACCTTC; CDR3: CSVDSGTGVGYTF; size: few; D: TRBD1; length: 13; J: TRBJ1-2; V: TRBV29-1
DNA: TGTGCCAGCAGCCCGGGACTCCCCCACGGGGAGCTGTTTTTT; CDR3: CASSPGLPHGELFF; size: few; D: .; length: 14; J: TRBJ2-2; V: TRBV3-1
DNA: TGTGCCACTCGCTTCAGGGAGGCGAACACTGAAGCTTTCTTC; CDR3: CATRFREANTEAFF; size: .; D: .; length: 14; J: TRBJ1-1; V: TRBV10-3
DNA: TGTGCCAGCAGCGTAGAGGAGGGGACTGAAGCTTTCTTT; CDR3: CASSVEEGTEAFF; size: .; D: .; length: 13; J: TRBJ1-1; V: TRBV9
DNA: TGTGCCAGCAGTAACGGGAGGGCCGGGGGGCAGTTCTTC; CDR3: CASSNGRAGGQFF; size: .; D: TRBD2; length: 13; J: TRBJ2-1; V: TRBV7-9
DNA: TGTGCCAGCAGGATACCGGCACGGGTGACAACCAATGAGCAGTTCTTC; CDR3: CASRIPARVTTNEQFF; size: .; D: .; length: 16; J: TRBJ2-1; V: TRBV2
DNA: TGTGCCAGCAGTTGCCTGGGGGCACCGACCTACAATGAGCAGTTCTTC; CDR3: CASSCLGAPTYNEQFF; size: .; D: .; length: 16; J: TRBJ2-1; V: TRBV6-5
DNA: TGTGCCAGCAGCGCGACAGCCTACCCGAACACCGGGGAGCTGTTTTTT; CDR3: CASSATAYPNTGELFF; size: few; D: .; length: 16; J: TRBJ2-2; V: TRBV9
DNA: TGTGCCAGCAGCCCGAGGACTAGCGGGGGTTTAGATACGCAGTATTTT; CDR3: CASSPRTSGGLDTQYF; size: .; D: TRBD2; length: 16; J: TRBJ2-3; V: TRBV3-1